Below, 18 T cell receptor beta chains from the same sample are listed, as sequenced in a study of chemoradiotherapy in HPV16-positive cancers. Using immunoSEQ multiplex PCR, the repertoire was profiled, and TCRdb retains in-frame clones only, with some absent. The data show some 16,000 clones, roughly three quarters seen once. Sampling was carried out from a patient who underwent chemoradiotherapy. The receptors come from a human donor with HPV-associated anogenital cancer.

V gene TRBV28 combines with J gene TRBJ1-5, with D maybe TRBD1 (5 bases). The V gene's germline CDR1 is MDHEN and CDR2 SYDVKM. CDR3 length: 15 amino acids. Between the trimmed V and J ends, which lost 0 bases and 2 bases, there was a span of 8 bases. CDR3 loop: CASSLWKTGNQPQHF. The CDR3 DNA reads as TGTGCCAGCAGTTTATGGAAGACAGGCAATCAGCCCCAGCATTTT.

The chain combines TRBV7-2 with TRBJ2-1, with 10 bases fitting TRBD2. Germline trimming cut 6 bases from V and 5 bases from J; bases unmatched to any gene: 7. CDR3 length: 15 amino acids. CDR1 and CDR2 from the germline V gene are SGHTA and FQGNSA. The CDR3 bases are TGTGCCAGCAGACATCTAGCGGGGGTCGACAATGAGCAGTTCTTC. Its protein is CASRHLAGVDNEQFF.

This clone was recorded once. The J gene is TRBJ2-7, the V gene TRBV6-6, with D unresolved. Germline V gene data show CDR1 as MNHNY and CDR2 as SVGAGI (reference sequence). The CDR3 is made up of 12 amino acids. V lost 2 bases and J lost 0, with 2 bases in between. CDR3 region: CASSYSSYEQYF. In DNA form, the CDR3 reads TGTGCCAGCAGTTACAGCTCCTACGAGCAGTACTTC.

The chain uses TRBV23-1 and TRBJ1-4, with D unresolved. TRBV23-1 carries the ORF label, with uncertain function. V was cut by 2 bases and J by 13 bases, with 20 bases left in between. The CDR3 is 15 residues long. The CDR3 spells CASSQPWPYAGRLFF. The CDR3 region has the DNA TGCGCCAGCAGTCAACCCTGGCCCTACGCGGGAAGACTGTTTTTT.

Written as DNA, the CDR3 is TGTGCCAGTAGTAAGGGACAGGGGGCGGTCTCTATGAACACTGAAGCTTTCTTT. This gives the protein CASSKGQGAVSMNTEAFF. The chain couples TRBV19 to TRBJ1-1, with TRBD1 identical over 12 bases. This CDR3 has 18 residues. Germline CDR1 LNHDA, CDR2 SQIVND (reference sequence). Trimming at V came to 4 bases and at J to 0 bases, leaving 9 bases not matched to a gene.

This clone was seen more than once but under ten times. The J gene is TRBJ2-6, the V gene TRBV27; 7 bases map to TRBD1. Trimming at V came to 8 bases and at J to 0 bases, leaving 7 bases not matched to a gene. Per the germline V gene, CDR1 is MNHEY and CDR2 is SMNVEV (reference sequence). The CDR3 length is 16 residues. CDR3 protein: CASGRTGNSGANVLTF. In DNA form, the CDR3 reads TGTGCCAGCGGACGGACAGGCAACTCTGGGGCCAACGTCCTGACTTTC.

The chain combines TRBV7-9 with TRBJ1-6; tentative D call: TRBD1 (6 bases). This CDR3 is 16 amino acids long. The V and J ends lost 10 bases and 3 bases respectively, with 19 bases between them. Germline V lookup: CDR1 SEHNR, CDR2 FQNEAQ (reference sequence). The DNA of the CDR3 is TGTGCCACCCTCGGCGCCCAGGGGAGCTATAATTCACCCCTCCACTTT. This sequence encodes CATLGAQGSYNSPLHF.

The chain employs TRBV9 and TRBJ2-6; TRBD1 might be the D (5 bases). Trimming left V 4 bases short and J 3 bases short, with 11 bases between. The germline gives CDR1 SGDLS, CDR2 YYNGEE. CDR3 size: 15 residues. The CDR3: CASSTGPGGANVLTF. The CDR3 bases are TGTGCCAGCAGCACAGGACCAGGTGGGGCCAACGTCCTGACTTTC.

This sequence joins TRBV6-6 and TRBJ2-7; D tentatively fits TRBD1 or TRBD2 (5 bases each). CDR1 is MNHNY and CDR2 is SVGAGI in the germline V gene (reference sequence). V was pared by 5 bases and J by 5 bases, with 16 bases between. This CDR3 is 14 amino acids long. Here the CDR3 reads CASSPTGRFDEQYF. CDR3 DNA: TGTGCCAGCAGTCCGACGGGACGCTTCGACGAGCAGTACTTC.

This clone was detected only once. CDR3: CASRSTGGAYNEQFF. The DNA of the CDR3 is TGTGCCAGCAGGTCGACAGGGGGGGCCTACAATGAGCAGTTCTTC. The gene calls are TRBV28 and TRBJ2-1, with 9 nucleotides matching TRBD1. CDR1 is MDHEN, CDR2 SYDVKM, per germline. V trimming: 6 bases; J trimming: 2 bases; junction bases outside the gene matches: 5. This CDR3 is 15 amino acids long.

As DNA, the CDR3 is TGTGCCAGCAGAGGGGGGGTCAATCAGCCCCAGCATTTT. It yields the protein CASRGGVNQPQHF. This chain joins TRBV27 and TRBJ1-5; D may be TRBD1 (6 bases). The CDR3 contains 13 residues. Germline V gene lookup returns CDR1 MNHEY and CDR2 SMNVEV (reference sequence). V lost 6 bases and J lost 3, with 9 bases in between.

The chain employs TRBV2 and TRBJ1-2, with D possibly matching TRBD1 (6 bases). Germline V gene data show CDR1 as SNHLY and CDR2 as FYNNEI. CDR3 length: 16 residues. V was clipped by 8 bases and J by 13 bases, with 32 bases between them. The CDR3 spells CASGRPRGGVTKRPTF. In nucleotides, the CDR3 is TGTGCCAGCGGCCGACCTAGAGGGGGAGTAACTAAGAGACCCACCTTC.

This chain links TRBV13 with TRBJ2-7; TRBD2 matches at 7 bases. The CDR3 has 16 residues. From germline, CDR1 is PRHDT and CDR2 FYEKMQ (reference sequence). V shed 3 bases and J 2 bases; nucleotides not matched to a gene: 10. The CDR3 is CASSFNLAARTYEQYF. The CDR3 nucleotides read TGTGCCAGCAGCTTTAACCTAGCGGCGAGGACCTACGAGCAGTACTTC. Based on the CDR3 plus reference TRBV13 and TRBJ2-7, the full variable domain is AAGVIQSPRHLIKEKRETATLKCYPIPRHDTVYWYQQGPGQDPQFLISFYEKMQSDKGSIPDRFSAQQFSDYHSELNMSSLELGDSALYFCASSFNLAARTYEQYFGPGTRLTVT.

The chain carries TRBV7-8 and TRBJ2-2; D remains unclear. Germline V gene lookup returns CDR1 SGHVS and CDR2 FQNEAQ. V was clipped by 1 base and J by 1 base, with 4 bases between them. The CDR3 spans 14 residues. The CDR3 bases are TGTGCCAGCAGCTTAGTGCAGAACACCGGGGAGCTGTTTTTT. The encoded protein is CASSLVQNTGELFF.

A few counts support this clone. V and J are TRBV19 and TRBJ1-1, with 8 positions matching TRBD1. Germline V gene data show CDR1 as LNHDA and CDR2 as SQIVND (reference sequence). With 6 bases clipped from V and 2 bases from J, the junction kept 11 bases outside the gene matches. There are 16 residues in the CDR3. The CDR3 sequence: CASRAPSGQVNTEAFF. CDR3 nucleotides: TGTGCCAGTAGGGCCCCTTCGGGACAGGTCAACACTGAAGCTTTCTTT.

This clone was seen more than once but under ten times. The chain links TRBV27 to TRBJ1-5; D is possibly TRBD1 (6 bases). The CDR3 contains 14 residues. Germline CDR1 reads MNHEY; CDR2 reads SMNVEV (reference sequence). V was clipped by 6 bases and J by 4 bases, with 13 bases between them. The CDR3 DNA follows: TGTGCCAGCAGACTAGGGGGGCCGAATCAGCCCCAGCATTTT. This sequence encodes CASRLGGPNQPQHF.

The chain recombines TRBV27 with TRBJ2-3, with D unclear. The V and J ends lost 4 bases and 5 bases respectively, with 4 bases between them. This CDR3 region has 11 residues. Germline V gene lookup returns CDR1 MNHEY and CDR2 SMNVEV (reference sequence). CDR3 amino acids: CASSSGDTQYF. In DNA, the CDR3 is TGTGCCAGCAGTTCGGGAGATACGCAGTATTTT.

This chain connects TRBV2 to TRBJ1-1; 11 bases are shared with TRBD1. This CDR3 is built from 13 residues. Trimming removed 7 bases from V and 11 bases from J; junction bases left unmatched: 9. From germline, CDR1 is SNHLY and CDR2 FYNNEI. CDR3 protein: CASKDRGPSGAFF. The CDR3 DNA follows: TGTGCCAGCAAGGACAGGGGGCCGTCGGGGGCTTTCTTT.